This T cell receptor (beta chain) was profiled in a study of blood T cell repertoires in COVID-19. Study-level information: The United States, Italy and Spain supplied acute and convalescent COVID-19 samples.

Per the original data handling: Scientists estimated how many nucleated cells there were by amplifying reference gene primers. Assay used: immunoSEQ multiplex PCR; TCRdb lists only in-frame clones, some missing. That table gives V, J and clone size, and the DNA gave D and trimming. The table shows about 270,000 clones, with approximately 80% occurring only once. The CDR3 runs 12 residues. V was pared by 4 bases and J by 5 bases, with 8 bases between. The germline V gene encodes CDR1 ENHRY and CDR2 SYGVKD. This sequence originates from a woman in her sixties or seventies with active or convalescent COVID-19. The V call is TRBV10-3, the J call TRBJ2-5; no definite D call. Sequencing was carried out using peripheral blood. Written as DNA, the CDR3 is TGTGCCATCAGTGTATCGGGTGAGACCCAGTACTTC. Its protein is CAISVSGETQYF.